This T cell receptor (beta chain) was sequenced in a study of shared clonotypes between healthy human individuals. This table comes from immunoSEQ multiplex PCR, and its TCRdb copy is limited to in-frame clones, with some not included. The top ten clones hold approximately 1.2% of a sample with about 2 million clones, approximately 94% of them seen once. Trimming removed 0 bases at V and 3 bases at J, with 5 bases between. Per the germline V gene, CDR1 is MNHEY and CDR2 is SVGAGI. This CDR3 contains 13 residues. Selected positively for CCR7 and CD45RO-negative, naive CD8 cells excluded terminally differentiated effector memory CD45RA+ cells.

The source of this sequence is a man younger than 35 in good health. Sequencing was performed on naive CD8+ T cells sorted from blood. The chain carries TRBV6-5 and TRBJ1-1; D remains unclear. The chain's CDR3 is CASSYSEHTEAFF. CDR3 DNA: TGTGCCAGCAGTTACTCTGAGCACACTGAAGCTTTCTTT.